The present entry profiles one TCR beta chain with its context. Its antigen remains unidentified. TCRdb's table, derived via immunoSEQ multiplex PCR, lists solely in-frame clones and lacks some. The sample shows some 86,000 clones, roughly 90% of them seen only once. This entry is derived from a study of graft-versus-host responses after intestinal transplantation. In the study overall: Anti-thymocyte globulin was used for induction in all recipients, who then took tacrolimus and steroids for approximately three years.

Overall study results and limits: Analysis identified GvH clones in recipient marrow, with some appearing first in ileum or blood.

Germline V lookup: CDR1 KGHSH, CDR2 LQKENI. The trim removed 3 bases at V and 6 bases at J, leaving 2 bases unmatched. CDR3 size: 13 residues. The sample was unstimulated CD4+ T cells sorted from spleen or lymph node cells, taken before transplant. This receptor was obtained from a human donor who was the organ donor for an intestinal transplant. The V gene is TRBV18, the J gene TRBJ1-5; 7 positions match TRBD1. The CDR3 nucleotides are TGTGCCAGCTCACCGGACAGGAGTCAGCCCCAGCATTTT. Translated, it gives CASSPDRSQPQHF.